Listed below are T cell receptor beta chains from one sample, sequenced in a study of identical twins. In TCRdb, the 5' RACE reads were re-called with MiXCR into one record per CDR3 protein. The table has more than 1.5 million distinct CDR3 sequences, under 35% seen once. The sequenced material came from cord blood. All receptors derive from a newborn girl in good health. CDR3s include the opening cysteine and the closing phenylalanine or tryptophan. The D gene is left open where the match is weak. Size values are once, few and many counts, or a class for expanded clones, and some rows have none.

size	length	D	V	J	DNA	CDR3
few	13	NA	TRBV28	TRBJ1-2	TGTGCCAGCAGATCTAAGGACAGTTATGGCTACACCTTC	CASRSKDSYGYTF
NA	15	NA	TRBV6-1	TRBJ2-7	TGTGCCAGCAGTGAAGCGCTTCTGGAGGGAGGCGAGCAGTACTTC	CASSEALLEGGEQYF
NA	13	NA	TRBV7-2	TRBJ2-5	TGTGCCAGCAGCTTACATATTTGGGGGGAGCAGTACTTC	CASSLHIWGEQYF
once	11	NA	TRBV20-1	TRBJ2-1	TGCAGTGCCGAGAAAACCTACGAGCAGTTCTTC	CSAEKTYEQFF
NA	16	TRBD1	TRBV2	TRBJ1-6	TGTGCCAGCAGCCAACAGGGGGCAAGAAATAATTCACCCCTCCACTTT	CASSQQGARNNSPLHF
NA	16	NA	TRBV7-8	TRBJ2-7	TGTGCCAGCAGCTTTCTATGGGGGGTCACCACCCCCGAGCAGTACTTC	CASSFLWGVTTPEQYF
few	14	NA	TRBV20-1	TRBJ2-3	TGCCTCTGCCCGGGCGGGGACAACACAGATACGCAGTATTTT	CLCPGGDNTDTQYF
NA	14	NA	TRBV5-4	TRBJ2-3	TGTGCCAGCGGCTTGGGAGCGGAGGCAGATACGCAGTATTTT	CASGLGAEADTQYF
NA	14	TRBD2	TRBV12-3/TRBV12-4	TRBJ2-3	TGTGCCAGCAGTTTAGCGGGAGGGCGGGGTACGCAGTATTTT	CASSLAGGRGTQYF
many	14	TRBD1	TRBV25-1	TRBJ1-2	TGTGCCAGCAGTCCACAAACAGGGGGTTATGGCTACACCTTC	CASSPQTGGYGYTF
NA	18	NA	TRBV5-1	TRBJ2-6	TGCGCCAGCAGCAGTCTGCAGGGCCGTTATTCTGGGGCCAACGTCCTGACTTTC	CASSSLQGRYSGANVLTF
few	14	NA	TRBV6-1	TRBJ2-3	TGTGCCAGCAGTGAAGGGACTCCATCCGAAACGCAGTATTTT	CASSEGTPSETQYF
few	15	NA	TRBV9	TRBJ1-1	TGTGCCAGCAGCGTAGTGGGACAAGGCTGGACTGAAGCTTTCTTT	CASSVVGQGWTEAFF
NA	15	TRBD1	TRBV6-6	TRBJ2-2	TGTGCCAGCAGCCCGGACAGGGTGAACACCGGGGAGCTGTTTTTT	CASSPDRVNTGELFF
NA	14	TRBD1	TRBV20-1	TRBJ2-3	TGCAGTGCTCTACAGGGGGCAGGGACAGATACGCAGTATTTT	CSALQGAGTDTQYF
NA	17	NA	TRBV12-3/TRBV12-4	TRBJ1-5	TGTGCCAGCAGTTTGGCGGCGACAGTTCTTAGCAATCAGCCCCAGCATTTT	CASSLAATVLSNQPQHF
NA	16	TRBD1	TRBV12-3/TRBV12-4	TRBJ1-5	TGTGCCAGCAGAGACTCCGACAGGGCGGGGGATCAGCCCCAGCATTTT	CASRDSDRAGDQPQHF
few	19	NA	TRBV6-5	TRBJ2-3	TGTGCCAGCAGTTTCGGACAGGGCGATGAAGCGGGGGTTGGAGATACGCAGTATTTT	CASSFGQGDEAGVGDTQYF
NA	15	TRBD1	TRBV20-1	TRBJ2-4	TGCAGTGCACGACAGGGGGAGGAGGTCAAAAACATTCAGTACTTC	CSARQGEEVKNIQYF
many	14	TRBD2	TRBV12-3/TRBV12-4	TRBJ2-7	TGTGCCAGCAGTTTATCGCGGGAGACCTACGAGCAGTACTTC	CASSLSRETYEQYF
NA	14	TRBD1	TRBV20-1	TRBJ2-3	TGCAGTGCGATCGGACAGGGGTTCACAGATACGCAGTATTTT	CSAIGQGFTDTQYF
NA	14	NA	TRBV20-1	TRBJ2-3	TGCAGTGCTAGTACGGCTAGCGGCACAGATACGCAGTATTTT	CSASTASGTDTQYF
few	14	TRBD2	TRBV20-1	TRBJ2-5	TGCAGTGCCTTGTCTGCTAGCGGCCAAGAGACCCAGTACTTC	CSALSASGQETQYF
NA	14	NA	TRBV20-1	TRBJ2-1	TGCAGTGCTAGAACCCAGACGGGCTACAATGAGCAGTTCTTC	CSARTQTGYNEQFF
NA	15	TRBD1	TRBV29-1	TRBJ1-3	TGCAGCGTTGCCGGACAGGGCCCTACCGGAAACACCATATATTTT	CSVAGQGPTGNTIYF
NA	16	NA	TRBV27	TRBJ2-1	TGTGCCAGCAGTCCGGGTGTCTCAAGCTCCTACAATGAGCAGTTCTTC	CASSPGVSSSYNEQFF